A selection of T cell receptor beta chains follows, all from one sample in a study of identical twins. One entry per CDR3 protein, called by TCRdb with MiXCR from the 5' RACE reads. The sample consists of roughly 1.6 million distinct CDR3 sequences, roughly a third of them appearing once. The specimen was cord blood. The receptors were sampled from a newborn girl in good health. Both conserved end residues are trimmed from each CDR3.

j_gene,v_gene,CDR3aa
TRBJ1-5,TRBV6-5,ASSYKGMNQPQH
TRBJ1-3,TRBV12-3/TRBV12-4,ASSPDLGQGRNTIY
TRBJ2-3,TRBV5-1,ASSVGLAGDAFTDTQY
TRBJ1-6,TRBV20-1,SATGDPDSPLH
TRBJ2-7,TRBV6-5,ASSYSRAGLSYEQY
TRBJ2-1,TRBV10-1,ASSESATRGNEQF
TRBJ2-3,TRBV14,ASSLRWAGSTDTQY
TRBJ2-1,TRBV20-1,SARVATRGGAEQF
TRBJ2-1,TRBV2,ASSGSKSSYNEQF
TRBJ2-3,TRBV18,ASSPWGSLDTQY
TRBJ1-2,TRBV28,ASLNRGRPYGYT
TRBJ2-7,TRBV6-5,ASSYGGLAFYEQY
TRBJ1-1,TRBV12-3/TRBV12-4,ASSRSWTGPVTGAF
TRBJ2-1,TRBV12-3/TRBV12-4,ASSTHRFSSYNEQF
TRBJ2-3,TRBV15,ATSSLGSPYYTQY
TRBJ2-7,TRBV28,AGQRGASYEQY
TRBJ2-3,TRBV14,ASSHPGTGGTDTQY
TRBJ2-1,TRBV20-1,SASGTKSYNEQF
TRBJ1-2,TRBV2,ASSDSRYGYT
TRBJ2-1,TRBV13,ASSLVRGSSSYNEQF
TRBJ2-1,TRBV18,ASSPPGTTWF
TRBJ2-1,TRBV7-2,ASSLDRAHNEQF
TRBJ2-3,TRBV2,ASSVNPGVSTDTQY
TRBJ2-4,TRBV6-5,ASRRDGAKNIQY
-,TRBV18,ASSPYARETQY
TRBJ2-1,TRBV2,ASSEALRTNYNEQF
TRBJ2-7,TRBV6-1,ASSEFTYEQY
TRBJ2-5,TRBV20-1,SASKDPWQETQY
TRBJ1-4,TRBV5-1,ASSSGTGLTTNEKLF
TRBJ2-5,TRBV5-1,ASSLARLAGAEETQY